Presented here are 10 T cell receptor beta chains from one specimen sequenced in a study of siplizumab effects on memory and regulatory T cells. The table came from immunoSEQ multiplex PCR; TCRdb's copy has only in-frame clones and leaves some out. This table has approximately 56,000 clones, about 97% appearing once. Source material: naive CD8+ T cells sorted from blood. These receptor sequences come from a human donor in good health.

The rearrangement joins TRBV2 to TRBJ2-7, with 12 bases identical to TRBD1. Unmatched junction bases numbered 10, after V lost 6 bases and J lost 7 bases. The length of the CDR3 is 15 residues. CDR1 and CDR2 (germline): SNHLY, FYNNEI. The CDR3 DNA reads as TGTGCCAGCAGGGCCCCGGGACAGGGGGCAGGGGAGCAGTACTTC. Its protein is CASRAPGQGAGEQYF.

The chain couples TRBV7-2 to TRBJ2-7; 11 bases are shared with TRBD1. The CDR3 length is 15 residues. V lost 2 bases and J lost 4; bases outside the gene matches: 4. The germline gives CDR1 SGHTA, CDR2 FQGNSA. This chain's CDR3 is CASSLIGTGGYEQYF. For the CDR3, the DNA is TGTGCCAGCAGCTTAATCGGGACAGGGGGGTACGAGCAGTACTTC.

The V and J genes are TRBV13 and TRBJ1-1; 12 bases map to TRBD1. From germline, CDR1 is PRHDT and CDR2 FYEKMQ (reference sequence). V lost 5 bases to trimming and J lost 4 bases; unmatched junction nucleotides: 5. The CDR3 spans 15 residues. Written as DNA, the CDR3 is TGTGCCAGCAGCCGGGACAGGGGGCGCCTCACTGAAGCTTTCTTT. It specifies CASSRDRGRLTEAFF.

The chain combines TRBV7-6 with TRBJ2-3, with D maybe TRBD2 (6 bases). Looked up from germline, CDR1 is SGHVS and CDR2 is FNYEAQ. The CDR3 runs to 17 residues. Trimming took off 5 bases at V and 2 bases at J, with 20 bases between the two ends. The DNA for the CDR3 is TGTGCCAGCAGCCCCCAGGCACTGCGGGGAGCCACAGATACGCAGTATTTT. The encoded protein is CASSPQALRGATDTQYF.

The CDR3 region is CATSGERLGTASMNTEAFF. In DNA, the CDR3 is TGTGCCACCAGCGGTGAACGTCTTGGGACAGCAAGCATGAACACTGAAGCTTTCTTT. This chain joins TRBV15 and TRBJ1-1; 7 positions match TRBD1. Germline V lookup: CDR1 LNHNV, CDR2 YYDKDF (reference sequence). V was clipped by 5 bases and J by 0 bases; unmatched bases: 18. This CDR3 is 19 amino acids long.

The chain links TRBV7-2 to TRBJ1-2; the match to TRBD1 covers 7 bases. Per the germline V gene, CDR1 is SGHTA and CDR2 is FQGNSA. J gave up 0 bases and V 4 bases, and 8 bases lay outside the gene matches. The CDR3 covers 16 residues. CDR3 amino acids: CASSSGQRGSNYGYTF. DNA for the CDR3: TGTGCCAGCAGCTCGGGACAGCGAGGATCTAACTATGGCTACACCTTC.

The chain uses TRBV4-1 and TRBJ1-5; the D is unclear. Germline-derived CDR1 and CDR2 are MGHRA and YSYEKL. The CDR3 runs 12 residues. V dropped 1 base and J dropped 9 bases, with 7 bases sitting between them. CDR3 sequence (DNA): TGCGCCAGCAGCCAAGGTGCGGGGCCCCAGCATTTT. It encodes CASSQGAGPQHF.

This clone was counted once. The chain is built from TRBV30 and TRBJ1-1, with D uncertain. The CDR3 has 14 amino acids. The V gene lost 0 bases and the J gene lost 5 bases, with 13 bases spanning the gap. Germline CDR1 is GTSNPN and CDR2 is SVGIG (reference sequence). CDR3 in amino acids: CAWSVVEGVTEAFF. In DNA, the CDR3 is TGTGCCTGGAGTGTAGTGGAAGGAGTAACTGAAGCTTTCTTT.

This clone was seen a few times. The chain has TRBV15 and TRBJ1-4; no clear D. CDR3 length equals 13 residues. Germline CDR1 reads LNHNV; CDR2 reads YYDKDF (reference sequence). Trimming cost V 0 bases and J 5 bases, with 4 bases left between them. The CDR3 bases are TGTGCCACCAGCAGAGAAGGGAATGAAAAACTGTTTTTT. It is translated as CATSREGNEKLFF.

The V gene is TRBV18, the J gene TRBJ2-7; D is unclear. The V gene lost 3 bases and the J gene lost 6 bases, with 12 bases spanning the gap. CDR3 size: 13 residues. Germline loops: CDR1 KGHSH, CDR2 LQKENI. DNA for the CDR3: TGTGCCAGCTCACCGCCTACTCGAGTCGAGCAGTACTTC. Its protein product is CASSPPTRVEQYF.